Below are 10 T cell receptor beta chains sequenced from a single sample in a study of response to subunit inactivated influenza vaccine. TCRdb re-called the RT-PCR reads with MiXCR, one entry per CDR3 protein. The table includes about 480,000 distinct CDR3 sequences, 13% detected once. The input for sequencing was PBMCs from blood, taken 45 days after vaccination. The receptors shown here come from a man between 45 and 60 years old who received an inactivated influenza vaccine.

J is TRBJ2-3 and V is TRBV7-8; 10 bases fit TRBD2. Germline V gene sequence: CDR1 SGHVS, CDR2 FQNEAQ. The trim removed 4 bases at V and 5 bases at J, leaving 12 bases unmatched. The CDR3 extends over 17 amino acids. CDR3: CASSSDPAGGPGDTQYF. DNA of the CDR3: TGTGCCAGCAGCTCAGACCCAGCGGGAGGGCCGGGAGATACGCAGTATTTT.

The CDR3, as DNA: TGTGCCAGCAGTCCCGGGGGTCGTCCCTTTTCCGGAGAGACCCAGTACTTC. The encoded protein is CASSPGGRPFSGETQYF. The gene calls are TRBV28 and TRBJ2-5, with D possibly matching TRBD2 (6 bases). CDR3 length: 17 amino acids. CDR1 is MDHEN, CDR2 SYDVKM, per germline. V lost 5 bases, J lost 4 bases, and 23 bases lay in between.

The chain joins TRBV6-2 or TRBV6-3 to TRBJ1-5, with TRBD1 identical over 7 bases. The germline CDR1 and CDR2 sequences are MNHEY and SVGEGT. The CDR3 covers 14 residues. Trimming took 6 bases from V and 7 from J; bases not matched to a gene: 9. The CDR3 region has the DNA TGTGCCAGCAGCCCGACAGGGCTGGTGCAGCCCCAGCATTTT. Translating it yields CASSPTGLVQPQHF.

The chain is built from TRBV14 and TRBJ2-7; TRBD2 matches 12 bases. CDR3 length equals 16 residues. Germline loops: CDR1 SGHDN, CDR2 FVKESK. With V trimmed by 2 bases and J by 2 bases, 4 bases remained unmatched. The CDR3 here is CASSQRGLAGAYEQYF. CDR3 DNA sequence: TGTGCCAGCAGCCAACGGGGACTAGCGGGTGCCTACGAGCAGTACTTC.

This clonotype was seen a few times. V usage is TRBV10-3 and J usage is TRBJ2-7; 10 nucleotides agree with TRBD1. The germline V gene encodes CDR1 ENHRY and CDR2 SYGVKD. The CDR3 sequence is 14 residues long. V was clipped by 3 bases and J by 3 bases; unmatched bases: 2. CDR3 sequence: CAISERTGGYEQYF. The CDR3 nucleotides are TGTGCCATCAGTGAAAGGACAGGGGGCTACGAGCAGTACTTC.

The chain links TRBV15 to TRBJ2-3, with TRBD1 matching over 7 bases. Trimming removed 5 bases from V and 3 bases from J; junction bases left unmatched: 14. Germline V gene lookup returns CDR1 LNHNV and CDR2 YYDKDF (reference sequence). The CDR3 is 17 amino acids. The CDR3 coding sequence is TGTGCCACCAGCGCTGGGACAGCCCTAAGGGCGACAGATACGCAGTATTTT. Translating gives CATSAGTALRATDTQYF.

The V and J genes are TRBV20-1 and TRBJ2-7; the D gene could be TRBD1 or TRBD2 (5 bases each). Trimming took off 0 bases at V and 7 bases at J, with 16 bases between the two ends. This CDR3 is built from 14 residues. Germline V gene data show CDR1 as DFQATT and CDR2 as SNEGSKA (reference sequence). In DNA form, the CDR3 reads TGCAGTGCTAGAGACCTTGCAGGGACGAGGGAGCAGTACTTC. It is translated as CSARDLAGTREQYF.

This clonotype was detected many times. The chain carries TRBV20-1 and TRBJ2-5, with D possibly called TRBD1 or TRBD2 (5 bases each). Germline values: CDR1 DFQATT, CDR2 SNEGSKA (reference sequence). There are 14 residues in the CDR3. Trimming shortened V by 2 bases and J by 2 bases, and 12 bases separated the two germline ends. The CDR3 sequence: CSARRDPLQETQYF. For the CDR3, the DNA is TGCAGTGCTAGAAGGGACCCACTACAAGAGACCCAGTACTTC.

This clonotype was counted a few times. The chain uses TRBV12-3 or TRBV12-4 and TRBJ2-3, with 9 bases lining up with TRBD2. The CDR3 consists of 15 residues. With V trimmed by 6 bases and J by 1 base, 5 bases remained unmatched. CDR3 in DNA: TGTGCCAGCAGGTTGACTAGCGGACGCACAGATACGCAGTATTTT. This sequence encodes CASRLTSGRTDTQYF.

The V and J genes are TRBV12-5 and TRBJ2-3; the match to TRBD1 covers 7 bases. The J segment lost 1 base and the V segment lost 6 bases, leaving 10 bases of the junction unmatched. The CDR3 has 16 amino acids. CDR1 is LGHNT, CDR2 FRNRAP, per germline. For the CDR3, the DNA is TGTGCTAGTGGGCGTCTCACAGGGGACCGCACAGATACGCAGTATTTT. Encoded protein: CASGRLTGDRTDTQYF.